This T cell receptor (beta chain) originates from a study of blood T cell repertoires in COVID-19. Study-wide context: T cells, B-cell-depleted T cells, or PBMCs provided the cDNA or gDNA that served as material.

The table came from immunoSEQ multiplex PCR; TCRdb's copy has only in-frame clones and leaves some out. The sample yields about 310,000 clones, more than 75% seen once. J gave up 10 bases and V 6 bases, and 10 bases lay outside the gene matches. CDR1 and CDR2 (germline): SQVTM, ANQGSEA. This CDR3 contains 13 residues. Sequencing was done on a sample of peripheral blood. The V gene is TRBV29-1, the J gene TRBJ1-2, with 11 bases lining up with TRBD1. The sequence came from a woman aged 45 to 65 who had recovered from COVID-19. CDR3 in amino acids: CSVAGQGAPTYTF. The CDR3 bases are TGCAGCGTAGCCGGACAGGGGGCGCCCACCTACACCTTC.